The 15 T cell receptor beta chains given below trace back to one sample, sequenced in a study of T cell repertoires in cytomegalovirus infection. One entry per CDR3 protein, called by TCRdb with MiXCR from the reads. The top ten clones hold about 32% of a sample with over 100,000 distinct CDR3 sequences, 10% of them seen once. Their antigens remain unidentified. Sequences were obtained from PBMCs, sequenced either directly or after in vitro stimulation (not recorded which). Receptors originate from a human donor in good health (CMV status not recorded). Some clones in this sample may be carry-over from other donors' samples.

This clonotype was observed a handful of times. The CDR3 DNA reads TGTGCCAGCAGCTTAACTCAGACTGAAGCTTTCTTT. Translating it yields CASSLTQTEAFF. V gene TRBV7-9 combines with J gene TRBJ1-1, with D unclear. Germline-derived CDR1 and CDR2 are SEHNR and FQNEAQ (reference sequence). The CDR3 sequence is 12 residues long. The germline V and J ends were trimmed by 2 bases and 5 bases, with 6 bases remaining between them.

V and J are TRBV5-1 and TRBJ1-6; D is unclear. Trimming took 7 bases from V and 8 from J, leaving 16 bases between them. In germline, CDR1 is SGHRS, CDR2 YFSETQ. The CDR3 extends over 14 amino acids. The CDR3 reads CASAISAGDSPLHF. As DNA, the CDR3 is TGCGCCAGCGCCATTTCCGCCGGGGATTCACCCCTCCACTTT.

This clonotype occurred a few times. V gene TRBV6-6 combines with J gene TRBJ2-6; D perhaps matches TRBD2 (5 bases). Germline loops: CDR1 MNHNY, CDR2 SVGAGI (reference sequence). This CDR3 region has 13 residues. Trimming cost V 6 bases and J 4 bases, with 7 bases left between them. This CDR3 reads CASRLVGANVLTF. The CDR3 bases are TGTGCCAGCAGACTAGTAGGGGCCAACGTCCTGACTTTC.

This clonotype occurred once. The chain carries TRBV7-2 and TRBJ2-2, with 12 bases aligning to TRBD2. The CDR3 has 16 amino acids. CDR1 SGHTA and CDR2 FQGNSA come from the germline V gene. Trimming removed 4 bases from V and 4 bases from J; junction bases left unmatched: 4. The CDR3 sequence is CASSSSGRASTGELFF. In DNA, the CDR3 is TGTGCCAGCAGCTCTAGCGGGAGGGCCAGCACCGGGGAGCTGTTTTTT.

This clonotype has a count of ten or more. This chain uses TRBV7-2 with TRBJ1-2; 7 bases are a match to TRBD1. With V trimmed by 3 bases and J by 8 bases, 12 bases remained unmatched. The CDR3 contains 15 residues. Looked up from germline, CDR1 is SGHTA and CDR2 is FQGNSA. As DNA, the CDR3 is TGTGCCAGCAGCTTCGCCCGGACAGGCAGGATGGGCTACACCTTC. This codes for CASSFARTGRMGYTF. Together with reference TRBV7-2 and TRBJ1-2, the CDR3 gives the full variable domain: GAGVSQSPSNKVTEKGKDVELRCDPISGHTALYWYRQSLGQGLEFLIYFQGNSAPDKSGLPSDRFSAERTGGSVSTLTIQRTQQEDSAVYLCASSFARTGRMGYTFGSGTRLTVV.

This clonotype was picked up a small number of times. This CDR3 is CASSLQKNYGYTF. The DNA for the CDR3 is TGTGCCAGCAGTTTACAGAAAAACTATGGCTACACCTTC. The rearrangement links TRBV12-3 or TRBV12-4 to TRBJ1-2; D is unresolved. The CDR3 consists of 13 residues. V was shortened by 2 bases and J by 2 bases, with 6 bases between the two germline ends.

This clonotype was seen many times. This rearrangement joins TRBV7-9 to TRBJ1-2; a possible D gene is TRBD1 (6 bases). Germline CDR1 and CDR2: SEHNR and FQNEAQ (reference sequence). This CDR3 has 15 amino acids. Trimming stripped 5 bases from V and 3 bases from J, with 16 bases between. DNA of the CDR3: TGTGCCAGCAGCGACAGGCCGCGGGGAGACTATGGCTACACCTTC. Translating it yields CASSDRPRGDYGYTF.

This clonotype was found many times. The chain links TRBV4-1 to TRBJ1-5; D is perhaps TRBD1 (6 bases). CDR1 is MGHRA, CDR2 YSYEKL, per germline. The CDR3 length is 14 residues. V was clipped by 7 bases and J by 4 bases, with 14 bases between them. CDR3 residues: CASNREFRNQPQHF. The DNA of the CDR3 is TGCGCCAGCAACAGGGAGTTCCGGAATCAGCCCCAGCATTTT.

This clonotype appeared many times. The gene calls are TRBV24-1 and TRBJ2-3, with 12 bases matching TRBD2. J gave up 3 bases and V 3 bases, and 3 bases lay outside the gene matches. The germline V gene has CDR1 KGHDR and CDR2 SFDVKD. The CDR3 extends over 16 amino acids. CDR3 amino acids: CATSDPGTSGTDTQYF. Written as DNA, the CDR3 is TGTGCCACCAGTGATCCCGGGACTAGCGGGACAGATACGCAGTATTTT.

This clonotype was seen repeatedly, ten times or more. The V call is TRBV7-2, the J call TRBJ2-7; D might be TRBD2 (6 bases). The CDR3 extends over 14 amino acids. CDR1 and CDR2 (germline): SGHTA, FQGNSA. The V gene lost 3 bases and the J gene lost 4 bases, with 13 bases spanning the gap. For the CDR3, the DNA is TGTGCCAGCAGCTTCCAGGCAAGCGGGTACGAGCAGTACTTC. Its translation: CASSFQASGYEQYF.

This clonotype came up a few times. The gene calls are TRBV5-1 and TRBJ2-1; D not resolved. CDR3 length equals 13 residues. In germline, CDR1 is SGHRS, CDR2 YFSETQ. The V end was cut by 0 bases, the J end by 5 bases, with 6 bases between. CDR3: CASSLATHNEQFF. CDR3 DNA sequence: TGCGCCAGCAGCTTGGCCACCCACAATGAGCAGTTCTTC.

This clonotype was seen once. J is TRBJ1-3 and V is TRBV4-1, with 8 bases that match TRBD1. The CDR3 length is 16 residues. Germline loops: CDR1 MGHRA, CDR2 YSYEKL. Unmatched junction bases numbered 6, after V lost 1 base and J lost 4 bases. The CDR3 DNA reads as TGCGCCAGCAGCCAAGGTCAGGGGGCGCTAGGAAACACCATATATTTT. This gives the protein CASSQGQGALGNTIYF.

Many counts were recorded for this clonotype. CDR3 in amino acids: CASSSRGGRALDNEQFF. CDR3 nucleotides: TGTGCCAGCAGCTCTAGAGGGGGGAGGGCCTTGGACAATGAGCAGTTCTTC. The rearrangement links TRBV7-9 to TRBJ2-1; D might be TRBD2 (7 bases). Germline V gene lookup returns CDR1 SEHNR and CDR2 FQNEAQ (reference sequence). Trimming pared 4 bases from V and 5 bases from J, leaving 21 bases between. The CDR3 is 17 residues long.

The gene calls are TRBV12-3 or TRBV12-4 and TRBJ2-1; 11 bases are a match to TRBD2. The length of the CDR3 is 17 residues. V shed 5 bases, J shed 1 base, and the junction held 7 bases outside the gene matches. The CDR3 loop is CASSLGLAGGSYNEQFF. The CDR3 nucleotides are TGTGCCAGCAGTCTCGGACTAGCGGGCGGTTCCTACAATGAGCAGTTCTTC.

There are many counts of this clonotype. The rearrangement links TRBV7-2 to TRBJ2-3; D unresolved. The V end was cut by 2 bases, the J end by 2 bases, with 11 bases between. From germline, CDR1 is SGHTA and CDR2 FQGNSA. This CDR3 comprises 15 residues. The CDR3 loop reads CASSLWSRDTDTQYF. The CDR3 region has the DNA TGTGCCAGCAGCTTATGGAGTAGAGACACAGATACGCAGTATTTT.